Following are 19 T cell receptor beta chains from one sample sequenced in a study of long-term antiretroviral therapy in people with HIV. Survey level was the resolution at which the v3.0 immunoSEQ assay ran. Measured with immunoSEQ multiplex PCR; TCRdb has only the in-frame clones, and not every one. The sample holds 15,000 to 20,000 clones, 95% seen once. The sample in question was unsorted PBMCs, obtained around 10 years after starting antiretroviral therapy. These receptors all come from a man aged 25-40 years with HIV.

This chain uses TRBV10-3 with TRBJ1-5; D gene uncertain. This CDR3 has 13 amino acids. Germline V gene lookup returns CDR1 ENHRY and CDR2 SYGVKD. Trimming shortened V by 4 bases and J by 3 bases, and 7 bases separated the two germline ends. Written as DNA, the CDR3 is TGTGCCATCAGTGTTGACATCAATCAGCCCCAGCATTTT. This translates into CAISVDINQPQHF.

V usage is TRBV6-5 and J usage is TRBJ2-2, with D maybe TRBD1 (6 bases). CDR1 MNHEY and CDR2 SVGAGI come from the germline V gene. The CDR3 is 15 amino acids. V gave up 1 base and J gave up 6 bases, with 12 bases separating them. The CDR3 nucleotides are TGTGCCAGCAGTTACTGGAAAACAGGGCCCGGGGAGCTGTTTTTT. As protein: CASSYWKTGPGELFF.

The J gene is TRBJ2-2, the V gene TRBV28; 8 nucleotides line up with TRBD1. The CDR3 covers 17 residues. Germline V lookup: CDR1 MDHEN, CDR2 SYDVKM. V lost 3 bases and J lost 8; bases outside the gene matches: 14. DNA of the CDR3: TGTGCCAGCAGTTTGATCGTTGGGGCAGGGGGCTTTGGGGAGCTGTTTTTT. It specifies CASSLIVGAGGFGELFF. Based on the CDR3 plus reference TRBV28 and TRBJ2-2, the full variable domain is DVKVTQSSRYLVKRTGEKVFLECVQDMDHENMFWYRQDPGLGLRLIYFSYDVKMKEKGDIPEGYSVSREKKERFSLILESASTNQTSMYLCASSLIVGAGGFGELFFGEGSRLTVL.

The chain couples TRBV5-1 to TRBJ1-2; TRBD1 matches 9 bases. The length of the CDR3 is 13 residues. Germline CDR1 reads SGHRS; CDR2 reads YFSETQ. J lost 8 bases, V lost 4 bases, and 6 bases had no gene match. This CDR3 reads CASSQGDRAGYTF. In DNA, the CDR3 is TGCGCCAGCAGCCAGGGGGACAGGGCCGGCTACACCTTC.

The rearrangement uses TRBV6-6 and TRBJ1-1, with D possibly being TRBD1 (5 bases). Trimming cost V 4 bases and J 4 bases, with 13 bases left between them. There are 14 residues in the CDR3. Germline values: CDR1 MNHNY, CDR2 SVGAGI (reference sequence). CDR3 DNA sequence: TGTGCCAGCAGTTCCCGAGGGGACGGCACTGAAGCTTTCTTT. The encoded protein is CASSSRGDGTEAFF.

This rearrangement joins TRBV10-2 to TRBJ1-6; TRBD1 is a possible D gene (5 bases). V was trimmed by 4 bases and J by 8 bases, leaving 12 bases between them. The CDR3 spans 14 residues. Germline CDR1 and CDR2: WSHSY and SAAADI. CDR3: CASSADREYSPLHF. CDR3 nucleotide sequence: TGCGCCAGCAGTGCCGACAGAGAATATTCACCCCTCCACTTT.

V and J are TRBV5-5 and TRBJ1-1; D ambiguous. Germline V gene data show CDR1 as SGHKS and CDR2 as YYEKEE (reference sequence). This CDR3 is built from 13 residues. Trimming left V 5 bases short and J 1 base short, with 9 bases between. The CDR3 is CASRLGRNTEAFF. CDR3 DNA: TGTGCCAGCAGGTTAGGACGGAACACTGAAGCTTTCTTT.

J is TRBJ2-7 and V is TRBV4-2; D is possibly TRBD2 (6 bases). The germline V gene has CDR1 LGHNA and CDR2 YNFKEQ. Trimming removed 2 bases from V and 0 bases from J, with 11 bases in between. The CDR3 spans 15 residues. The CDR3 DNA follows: TGTGCCAGCAGCCAATCGGAGGGCACCTCCTACGAGCAGTACTTC. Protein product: CASSQSEGTSYEQYF.

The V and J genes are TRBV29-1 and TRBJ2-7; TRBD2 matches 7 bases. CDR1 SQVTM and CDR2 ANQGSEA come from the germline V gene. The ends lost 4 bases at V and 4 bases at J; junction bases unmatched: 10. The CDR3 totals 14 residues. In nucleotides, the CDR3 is TGCAGCGTTGGGGTACGGGGGGTTTCTTACGAGCAGTACTTC. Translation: CSVGVRGVSYEQYF.

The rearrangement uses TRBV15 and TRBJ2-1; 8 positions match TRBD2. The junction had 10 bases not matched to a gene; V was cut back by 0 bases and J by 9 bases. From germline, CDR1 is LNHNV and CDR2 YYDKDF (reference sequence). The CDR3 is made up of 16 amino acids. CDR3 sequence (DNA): TGTGCCACCAGCAGAGATAGCGGGGCGTGGATCGGTGAGCAGTTCTTC. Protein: CATSRDSGAWIGEQFF.

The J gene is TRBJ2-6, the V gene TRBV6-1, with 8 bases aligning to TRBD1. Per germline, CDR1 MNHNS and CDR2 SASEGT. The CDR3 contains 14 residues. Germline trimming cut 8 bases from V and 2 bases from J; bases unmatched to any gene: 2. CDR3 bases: TGTGCCAGCCGACAGGGGACTGGGGCCAACGTCCTGACTTTC. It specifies CASRQGTGANVLTF.

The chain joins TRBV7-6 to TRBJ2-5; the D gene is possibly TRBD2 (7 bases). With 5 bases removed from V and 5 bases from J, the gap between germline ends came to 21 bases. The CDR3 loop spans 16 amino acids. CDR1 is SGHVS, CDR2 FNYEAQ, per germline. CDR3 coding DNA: TGTGCCAGCAGCGAAAGCCGAGGGGGGGCCGGGGAGACCCAGTACTTC. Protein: CASSESRGGAGETQYF.

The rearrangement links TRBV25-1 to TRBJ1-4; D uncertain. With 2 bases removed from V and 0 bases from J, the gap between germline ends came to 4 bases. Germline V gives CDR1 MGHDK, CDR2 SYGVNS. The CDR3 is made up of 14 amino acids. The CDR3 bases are TGTGCCAGCAGTGAAGGGGCAACTAATGAAAAACTGTTTTTT. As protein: CASSEGATNEKLFF.

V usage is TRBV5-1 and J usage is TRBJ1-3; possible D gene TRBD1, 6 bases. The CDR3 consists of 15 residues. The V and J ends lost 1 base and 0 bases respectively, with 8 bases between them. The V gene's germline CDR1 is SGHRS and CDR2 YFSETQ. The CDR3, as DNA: TGCGCCAGCAGCTTGTCAGGGGACTCTGGAAACACCATATATTTT. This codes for CASSLSGDSGNTIYF.

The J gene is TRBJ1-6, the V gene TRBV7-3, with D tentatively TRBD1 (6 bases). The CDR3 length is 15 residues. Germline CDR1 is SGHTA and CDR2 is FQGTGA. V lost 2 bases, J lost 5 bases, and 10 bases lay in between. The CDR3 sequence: CASSLRDINNSPLHF. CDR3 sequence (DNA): TGTGCCAGCAGCTTACGGGACATCAATAATTCACCCCTCCACTTT. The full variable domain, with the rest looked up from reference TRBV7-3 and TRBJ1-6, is GAGVSQTPSNKVTEKGKYVELRCDPISGHTALYWYRQSLGQGPEFLIYFQGTGAADDSGLPNDRFFAVRPEGSVSTLKIQRTERGDSAVYLCASSLRDINNSPLHFGNGTRLTVT.

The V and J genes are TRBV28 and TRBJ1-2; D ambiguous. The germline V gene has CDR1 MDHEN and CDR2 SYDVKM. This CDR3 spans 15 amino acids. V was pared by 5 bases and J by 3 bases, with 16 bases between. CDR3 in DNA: TGTGCCAGCAGTCCACTTATGGGGTGGGACTATGGCTACACCTTC. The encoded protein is CASSPLMGWDYGYTF.

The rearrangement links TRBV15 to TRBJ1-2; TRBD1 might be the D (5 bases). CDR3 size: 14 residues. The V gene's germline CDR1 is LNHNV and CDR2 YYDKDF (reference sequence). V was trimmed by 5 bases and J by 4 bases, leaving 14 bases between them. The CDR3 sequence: CATSPTRTSYGYTF. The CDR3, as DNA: TGTGCCACCAGCCCAACCCGGACATCCTATGGCTACACCTTC.

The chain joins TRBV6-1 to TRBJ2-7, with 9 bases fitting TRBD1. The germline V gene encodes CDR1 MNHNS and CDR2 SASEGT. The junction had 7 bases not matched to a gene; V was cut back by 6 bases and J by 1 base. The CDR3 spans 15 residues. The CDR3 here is CASRDRGRGSYEQYV. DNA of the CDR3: TGTGCCAGCAGGGACAGGGGACGAGGATCCTACGAGCAGTACGTC.

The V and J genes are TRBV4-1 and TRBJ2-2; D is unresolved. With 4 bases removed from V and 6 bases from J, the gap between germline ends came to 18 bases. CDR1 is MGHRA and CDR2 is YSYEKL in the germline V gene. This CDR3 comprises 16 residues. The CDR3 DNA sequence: TGCGCCAGCAGCCCGATGAATCTAGTCTCAGCCGGGGAGCTGTTTTTT. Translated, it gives CASSPMNLVSAGELFF.